A selection of T cell receptor beta chains follows, all from one sample in a study of beta chain features in type 1 diabetes. Profiled with immunoSEQ multiplex PCR; TCRdb holds only in-frame clones, not every one. This sample has around 150,000 clones, with approximately 10% found just once. Specimen: central memory CD4+ T cells from blood. The origin of the receptors is a man aged 25-45 years with type 1 diabetes. Each CDR3 is given without its conserved first and last residue. Fields, in order: V gene, J gene, clone size, CDR3 protein. Where a row states a size, it is once, few, many or the class of an expanded clone; other rows omit it.

TRBV19,TRBJ1-4,few,ASSRVSRSAEKLF
TRBV30,TRBJ1-5,few,AWSGHSNQPQH
TRBV2,TRBJ2-5,few,ASSEISGQETQY
TRBV14,TRBJ2-1,.,ASSHRGQSLNNEQF
TRBV4-2,TRBJ2-1,.,ASSQPLRTSGTNEQF
TRBV15,TRBJ2-3,many,ATSRDVGQTQY
TRBV18,TRBJ1-2,few,ASSQEQGKDGYT
TRBV2,TRBJ2-7,.,ASNGQGPASDEQY
TRBV29-1,TRBJ2-5,.,SARRQGVGETQY
TRBV11-2,TRBJ1-2,.,ASSLNGVRGRMRGYT
TRBV10-3,TRBJ2-1,.,AISAPGNDEQF
TRBV5-1,TRBJ2-5,.,ASSLWLAVQETQY
TRBV27,TRBJ2-1,.,AISRDRGVNEQF
TRBV9,TRBJ2-5,many,ASSSGGETQY
TRBV7-8,TRBJ2-1,few,ASSLHLLGQENNEQF
TRBV13,TRBJ2-5,.,ASSERTAYQETQY
TRBV7-2,TRBJ2-7,few,ASSSGGSSYEQY
TRBV19,TRBJ2-1,few,ASSIEGTGLGYNEQF
TRBV7-9,TRBJ2-7,.,ASSLTGTTYEQY
TRBV14,TRBJ2-5,few,ASSTTGVETQY
TRBV25-1,TRBJ1-5,.,ASSATGGWQPQH
TRBV5-1,TRBJ2-1,few,ASSLVGGRALNEQF
TRBV7-9,.,.,ASSFGTVYEQY
TRBV4-3,TRBJ2-3,.,ASSQEETDTQY
TRBV18,TRBJ1-5,.,ASSPGRDQPQH
TRBV14,TRBJ2-3,many,ASKARPTDTQY
TRBV5-1,TRBJ2-1,few,ASSSRVDNEQF
TRBV6-5,TRBJ1-5,.,ASSYGRGLNQPQH
TRBV21-1,TRBJ2-1,.,ATGQGAGEQF
TRBV2,TRBJ2-1,.,ASRPGLAGVGVSNEQF
TRBV14,TRBJ2-3,few,ASRFPGQGWLY
TRBV6-6,TRBJ2-5,few,ASSRAGVETQY
TRBV10-3,TRBJ2-2,few,AIREEDRATGELF
TRBV6-1,TRBJ2-1,.,ASSERTSGRAGNEQF
TRBV11-1,TRBJ2-7,few,ASSATGFPNYEQY
TRBV5-8,TRBJ2-1,.,ASSWTKTSGSMNEQF
TRBV28,TRBJ2-1,.,ASTPLGAGSYNEQF
TRBV18,TRBJ2-3,.,ASSREGNTQY
TRBV6-5,TRBJ2-7,.,ASSSLRTGRSYEQY
TRBV5-1,TRBJ2-2,.,ASGSGNTGELF
TRBV7-2,TRBJ1-1,.,ASKPEKRGTEAF
TRBV2,TRBJ1-5,few,ASSAGQGAQPQH
TRBV18,TRBJ2-7,.,ASSPTQGTEQY
TRBV28,TRBJ2-5,few,ASSSLQLGQETQY
TRBV11-2,TRBJ2-7,few,ASSLFLATYEQY
TRBV28,TRBJ1-1,few,ASSLPGQMNTEAF
TRBV6-5,TRBJ1-1,.,ASSGNAGENTEAF
TRBV6-1,TRBJ1-2,few,ASTLSGTDIYRYT
TRBV10-3,TRBJ2-1,few,AISERASGNNVEQF
TRBV7-2,TRBJ1-5,.,ASSSLDRGPQH
TRBV4-3,TRBJ1-1,few,ASSQGQYTEAF
TRBV28,TRBJ2-3,few,ASSRFPAASGRARADTQY
TRBV18,TRBJ1-1,.,ASSLKPMNTEAF